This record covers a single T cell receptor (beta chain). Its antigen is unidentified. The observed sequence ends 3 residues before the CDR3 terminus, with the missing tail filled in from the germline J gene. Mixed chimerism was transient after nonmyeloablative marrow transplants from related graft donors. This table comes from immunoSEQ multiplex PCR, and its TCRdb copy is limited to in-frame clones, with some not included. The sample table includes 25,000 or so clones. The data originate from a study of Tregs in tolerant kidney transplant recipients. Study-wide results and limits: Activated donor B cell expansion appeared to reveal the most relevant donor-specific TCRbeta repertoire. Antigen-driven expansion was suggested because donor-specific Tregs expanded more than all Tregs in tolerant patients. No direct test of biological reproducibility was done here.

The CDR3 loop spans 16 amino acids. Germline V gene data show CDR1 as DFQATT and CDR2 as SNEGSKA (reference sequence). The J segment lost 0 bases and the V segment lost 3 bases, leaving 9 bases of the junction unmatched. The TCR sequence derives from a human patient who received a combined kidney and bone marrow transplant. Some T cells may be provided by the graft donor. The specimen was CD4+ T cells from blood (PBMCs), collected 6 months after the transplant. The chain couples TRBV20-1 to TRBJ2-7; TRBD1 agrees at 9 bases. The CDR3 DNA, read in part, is TGCAGTGCTAGTGGGGGGACAGGGTACAGCTCCTACGAG. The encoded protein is CSASGGTGYSSYE. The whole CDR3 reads CSASGGTGYSSYEQYF.